Given below is one T cell receptor (beta chain) in context. This clonotype has only a few counts. Its antigen remains unidentified. Base qualities were left out, and no much larger clone turns up one base away. This entry is derived from a study of Graves' ophthalmopathy and Graves' hyperthyroidism (dated by TCRdb to the late 2010s). Broadly, across the study: Hyperthyroidism was considered stable if no progression to ophthalmopathy occurred within 18 months of follow-up. The study used TCR beta repertoire signatures to distinguish Graves' ophthalmopathy from Graves' hyperthyroidism and to predict progression to ophthalmopathy. In total, 135 blood samples were TCR-sequenced: some 40 ophthalmopathy, under 85 hyperthyroidism and some 17 hyperthyroidism-to-ophthalmopathy patients. To explore V-J signatures that distinguish ophthalmopathy from hyperthyroidism, a discovery set of 95 to 100 patients was enrolled, made up of around 40 with ophthalmopathy and around 60 with stable hyperthyroidism. For independent validation, a separate cohort was made up of 18 to 20 hyperthyroidism patients plus 17 patients who later progressed from hyperthyroidism to ophthalmopathy. T-cell repertoires of thyroid tissue and blood were compared in over 5 hyperthyroidism patients. Once sampling was done, hyperthyroidism patients were given methimazole at a starting dose of 30 mg daily, while ophthalmopathy patients were given high-dose intravenous methylprednisolone. Summary of the overall study and its limitations: Sample size was not statistically predetermined, and group allocation was not concealed from the investigators. Among expanded thyroid clonotypes with frequency above 0.001, most also showed up in blood, which suggests that blood repertoires may reflect the thyroid immune response. The 13-signature model separated ophthalmopathy from stable hyperthyroidism with approximately 90% sensitivity and around 81% specificity in cross-validation, and 80%/75% in the test set. In validation, the model predicted ophthalmopathy progression with over 60% sensitivity and roughly 72% specificity; eleven to twelve predicted patients were CT-confirmed with GO in a median of approximately six months.

Patients with hyperthyroidism were aged 18 to 65 years, had been newly diagnosed, and had a disease duration of less than 2 months. Patients with other autoimmune diseases, uncontrolled infections, pregnancy or lactation were excluded. Clinical symptoms, serum thyroxine, TRAb, thyroid ultrasound and orbital computed tomography were used for diagnosis. Total RNA was extracted using Trizol reagent, and RNA quality was checked on an Agilent 2100 Bioanalyzer. For repertoire sequencing, the TCR beta CDR3 regions were amplified from RNA transcripts. A first-round RT-PCR used HTBI primers with the Qiagen OneStep RT-PCR kit, followed by a second-round multiplex PCR, size selection and purification. Sequencing of the libraries was carried out on an Illumina HiSeq2000 in paired-end mode with 100 bp reads. The study's processing was this. Reads were processed with SOAPnuke, discarding reads with adapters, uncalled bases, mean Phred below 15, or no exact constant-primer or identifier match. High-quality paired reads were merged with COPE v1.2.5. Clonotypes were defined as unique nucleotide sequences and were aligned to IMGT TRB V, D and J references using MiTCR v1.1. Only V-J combinations with frequency above 0.0001 were analysed, covering more than 99% of repertoires. For each V-J combination, a TCR clonal expansion and chaos score was defined as the ratio of F50 clonal expansion to chaos observed in the TCRdist matrix. Welch's t-statistics and random forest were used to reduce features to approximately 13 V-J combinations, which were fed into a naive Bayes classifier. Thyroid-blood repertoire similarity was quantified with the Morisita-Horn index. Starting from the raw public reads, TCRdb applied fastp trimming at Q25, assembled clones with MiXCR and retained in-frame beta chains. Each CDR3 protein appears once, grouped with its most common genes and DNA. The V and J calls follow TCRdb's processing rather than the paper's. The sample profile shows approximately 540,000 distinct CDR3 sequences; less than 45% of them were found once. 3.5% to 5% of the sample belongs to the ten largest clones.

The receptor was isolated from an adult man with Graves' hyperthyroidism. Sequencing was carried out using peripheral blood or thyroid tissue (not recorded which).

The nucleotide sequence reads as follows: TGTGCCAGCAGTTTATTGCGGGGATCGGAAGCTTTCTTT. Its product reads: CASSLLRGSEAFF. The rearrangement joined TRBV28 to TRBJ1-1; no D gene is confidently identified. Trimming removed 1 base from V and 8 bases from J, leaving 11 bases between the germline ends. From its cysteine to its phenylalanine, the CDR3 spans 13 amino acids. Of all the DNA, just the CDR3 is kept, 39 bases in frame from base 1. Sequences MDHEN (CDR1) and SYDVKM (CDR2) are obtained from the germline V gene.